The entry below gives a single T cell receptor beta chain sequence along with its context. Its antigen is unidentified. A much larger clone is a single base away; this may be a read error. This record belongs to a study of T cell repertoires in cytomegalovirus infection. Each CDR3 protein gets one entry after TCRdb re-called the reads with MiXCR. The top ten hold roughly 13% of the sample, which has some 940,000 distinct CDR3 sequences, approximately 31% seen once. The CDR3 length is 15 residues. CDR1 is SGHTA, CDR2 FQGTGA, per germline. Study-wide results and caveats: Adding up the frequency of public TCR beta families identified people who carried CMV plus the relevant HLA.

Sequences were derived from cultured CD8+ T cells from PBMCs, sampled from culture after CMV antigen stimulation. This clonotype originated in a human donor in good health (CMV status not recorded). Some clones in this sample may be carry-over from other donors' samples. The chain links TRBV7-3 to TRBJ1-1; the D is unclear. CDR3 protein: CVSSLMPILNTEAFF. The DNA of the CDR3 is TGTGTCAGCAGCTTAATGCCCATTTTGAACACTGAAGCTTTCTTT. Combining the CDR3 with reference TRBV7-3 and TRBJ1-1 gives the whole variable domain GAGVSQTPSNKVTEKGKYVELRCDPISGHTALYWYRQSLGQGPEFLIYFQGTGAADDSGLPNDRFFAVRPEGSVSTLKIQRTERGDSAVYLCVSSLMPILNTEAFFGQGTRLTVV.